This T cell receptor (beta chain) comes out of a study of CD8 T cells in Susac syndrome. Study outcomes and limitations: Only a relatively small number of individuals were included in the TCR sequencing and HLA analysis.

Random hexamers were used to reverse transcribe the RNA input (about 0.5 to 1 ug). Amplification of TCR beta CDR3 across 54 Vbeta and 13 Jbeta was performed with immunoSEQ multiplex PCR. TCRdb independently ran MiXCR on the immunoSEQ multiplex PCR reads; one entry per CDR3 protein. This sample has about 71,000 distinct CDR3 sequences, with roughly 95% found just once. Germline lookup yields CDR1 LGHDT and CDR2 YNNKEL (reference sequence). J was trimmed by 9 bases and V by 0 bases; bases with no gene match: 5. This CDR3 contains 16 residues. As regards this clonotype: Its cognate antigen is unknown.

CD8+ and CD4+ T cells from blood underwent TCR beta sequencing. It was treatment-naive patients with stable or active relapsing-remitting disease who made up the multiple sclerosis controls. Sequencing used CD4+ T cells from PBMCs. The sequence derives from a human donor with multiple sclerosis. This chain joins TRBV3-1 and TRBJ2-1; 13 bases align to TRBD2. Here the CDR3 reads CASSQDVLAGGREQFF. CDR3 sequence (DNA): TGTGCCAGCAGCCAAGATGTACTAGCGGGGGGGCGTGAGCAGTTCTTC.